These 6 T cell receptor beta chains came from one sample sequenced in a study of human T cells and chemical hapten exposure. The time point is: patch test 1, 2 weeks after DPC sensitization. Described treatment: therapeutic diphenylcyclopropenone sensitization with weekly scalp DPC. TCRdb re-called the RACE reads through MiXCR, storing one row per CDR3 protein. The data contain 150,000 to 200,000 distinct CDR3 sequences, 13% to 15% of them singletons. Sequences were derived from whole blood, sampled in connection with sensitization to the hapten diphenylcyclopropenone (DPC). The receptors were gathered from a woman aged 25-40 years with alopecia areata. Some clones in this sample may be carry-over from other donors' samples.

This clonotype occurred a few times. J is TRBJ1-1 and V is TRBV7-2, with 7 nucleotides matching TRBD1. CDR1 is SGHTA and CDR2 is FQGNSA in the germline V gene. The trim removed 2 bases at V and 1 base at J, leaving 4 bases unmatched. The CDR3 totals 15 residues. The CDR3 region has the DNA TGTGCCAGCAGCTTACCGGGACAGAAGAACACTGAAGCTTTCTTT. It is translated as CASSLPGQKNTEAFF.

The gene calls are TRBV5-1 and TRBJ1-5, with D perhaps matching TRBD1 (5 bases). The germline gives CDR1 SGHRS, CDR2 YFSETQ. V was pared by 4 bases and J by 1 base, with 12 bases between. The CDR3 consists of 15 residues. The CDR3 region has the DNA TGCGCCAGCAGCCCCACGGGGGGGAGCAATCAGCCCCAGCATTTT. Its translation is CASSPTGGSNQPQHF.

This chain joins TRBV5-4 and TRBJ2-7; no clear D gene. Trimming removed 0 bases from V and 7 bases from J, with 8 bases in between. The CDR3 contains 12 residues. CDR1 and CDR2 (germline): SGHNT, YYREEE (reference sequence). CDR3 in amino acids: CASSLVNGEQYF. The CDR3, as DNA: TGTGCCAGCAGCTTGGTGAACGGGGAGCAGTACTTC.

This clonotype was observed many times. V usage is TRBV11-3 and J usage is TRBJ2-2; 8 bases are a match to TRBD2. With 5 bases clipped from V and 0 bases from J, the junction kept 2 bases outside the gene matches. This CDR3 has 15 residues. Germline loops: CDR1 SGHNT, CDR2 YENEEA. This CDR3 is CASSPGGTNTGELFF. For the CDR3, the DNA is TGTGCCAGCAGCCCGGGGGGGACGAACACCGGGGAGCTGTTTTTT. Supplemented by reference TRBV11-3 and TRBJ2-2, the full variable domain reads EAGVVQSPRYKIIEKKQPVAFWCNPISGHNTLYWYLQNLGQGPELLIRYENEEAVDDSQLPKDRFSAERLKGVDSTLKIQPAELGDSAVYLCASSPGGTNTGELFFGEGSRLTVL.

The chain joins TRBV5-6 to TRBJ2-7; D possibly corresponds to TRBD2 (6 bases). The CDR3 runs 14 residues. Trimming left V 3 bases short and J 6 bases short, with 16 bases between. Germline CDR1 is SGHDT and CDR2 is YYEEEE. CDR3: CASSSPGGTREQYF. The DNA of the CDR3 is TGTGCCAGCAGCTCCCCCGGGGGTACTCGCGAGCAGTACTTC.

This clonotype has at least ten counts. J is TRBJ2-1 and V is TRBV7-9; the match to TRBD2 covers 12 bases. V lost 5 bases and J lost 10; bases outside the gene matches: 6. From germline, CDR1 is SEHNR and CDR2 FQNEAQ (reference sequence). CDR3 length: 14 amino acids. The CDR3 protein is CASSLLAGGGEQFF. CDR3 DNA: TGTGCCAGCAGCCTGCTAGCGGGAGGGGGAGAGCAGTTCTTC.